These T cell receptor beta chains were read from a single sample in a study of blood T cell repertoires in COVID-19. The table came from immunoSEQ multiplex PCR; TCRdb's copy has only in-frame clones and leaves some out. The table includes more than 200,000 clones, less than 85% detected once. What was sequenced was PBMCs or T cells enriched from blood (not recorded which). Source of these receptors: a man aged 55 to 70 who had recovered from COVID-19. Both conserved end residues are part of each CDR3. Fields, in order: clone size, V gene, J gene, D gene, CDR3 protein, CDR3 DNA. A D gene is named only where the DNA matches it firmly. Size is stated for part of the rows, as once, few or many counts, or as a class when the clone is expanded.

.	TRBV5-5	TRBJ1-2	TRBD1	CASSSQTGDRGGYGYTF	TGTGCCAGCAGCTCCCAGACGGGGGACAGGGGAGGCTATGGCTACACCTTC
.	TRBV2	TRBJ2-5	TRBD1	CASSETVGGARETQYF	TGTGCCAGCAGTGAAACGGTAGGGGGCGCGAGGGAGACCCAGTACTTC
.	TRBV9	TRBJ2-1	TRBD2	CASSVARQRGGTDEQFF	TGTGCCAGCAGCGTAGCTCGCCAGCGGGGGGGCACGGATGAGCAGTTCTTC
few	TRBV28	TRBJ2-2	.	CASRSGQNTGELFF	TGTGCCAGCAGATCGGGACAGAACACCGGGGAGCTGTTTTTT
.	TRBV7-2	TRBJ2-3	.	CASSPQGGAMGTDTQYF	TGTGCCAGCAGCCCCCAAGGTGGGGCTATGGGCACAGATACGCAGTATTTT
.	TRBV5-6	TRBJ2-5	TRBD2	CASSSPGGRRKTQYF	TGTGCCAGCAGCTCACCGGGGGGGCGCAGGAAGACCCAGTACTTC
.	TRBV6-2/TRBV6-3	TRBJ1-2	TRBD1	CASSLPGTGLYGYTF	TGTGCCAGCAGTTTGCCCGGGACAGGCCTCTATGGCTACACCTTC
.	TRBV6-1	TRBJ1-2	.	CASSEALSGANYGYTF	TGTGCCAGCAGTGAAGCGCTTTCAGGGGCTAACTATGGCTACACCTTC
.	TRBV6-5	TRBJ1-2	.	CASSYLADYGYTF	TGTGCCAGCAGTTACTTGGCAGACTATGGCTACACCTTC
.	TRBV7-3	TRBJ1-2	TRBD1	CASSTTALQGDGYTF	TGTGCCAGCAGCACGACAGCTCTTCAGGGGGATGGCTACACCTTC
.	TRBV7-2	TRBJ2-7	.	CASSLDLSYEQYF	TGTGCCAGCAGCTTAGACTTGTCCTACGAGCAGTACTTC
.	TRBV30	TRBJ1-1	TRBD1	CAWRQGVTEAFF	TGTGCCTGGAGGCAGGGGGTTACTGAAGCTTTCTTT
.	TRBV14	TRBJ2-7	TRBD1	CASSQDYQGQGAYEQYF	TGTGCCAGCAGCCAAGACTACCAGGGACAGGGGGCTTACGAGCAGTACTTC
.	TRBV6-6	TRBJ1-2	.	CASSRQVDRSTSFFSTNYGYTF	TGTGCCAGCAGTCGTCAAGTCGACAGATCTACCTCCTTTTTCTCTACTAACTATGGCTACACCTTC
.	TRBV6-2/TRBV6-3	TRBJ1-3	.	CASSYSLPQDYSGNTIYF	TGTGCCAGCAGTTACTCCCTACCACAGGACTACTCTGGAAACACCATATATTTT
.	TRBV2	TRBJ1-2	.	CASSVVRQLANYGYTF	TGTGCCAGCAGTGTAGTTCGACAGCTAGCTAACTATGGCTACACCTTC
.	TRBV19	TRBJ2-1	TRBD1	CASSMYRGPGGNEQFF	TGTGCCAGTAGTATGTACAGGGGGCCTGGAGGGAATGAGCAGTTCTTC
.	TRBV7-6	TRBJ1-5	TRBD1	CASSLADRGDQPQHF	TGTGCCAGCAGCTTAGCTGACAGGGGGGATCAGCCCCAGCATTTT
.	TRBV28	TRBJ1-1	.	CASSFAGSVTEAFF	TGTGCCAGCAGTTTTGCAGGTTCGGTCACTGAAGCTTTCTTT
.	TRBV5-1	TRBJ2-5	TRBD1	CASSLETGFQETQYF	TGCGCCAGCAGCTTGGAGACAGGGTTCCAAGAGACCCAGTACTTC
.	TRBV7-2	TRBJ1-1	.	CASSPGFRNTEAFF	TGTGCCAGCAGCCCCGGGTTCCGGAACACTGAAGCTTTCTTT
few	TRBV7-2	TRBJ1-3	.	CASSLSTGSGNTIYF	TGTGCCAGCAGCTTATCAACAGGCTCTGGAAACACCATATATTTT
.	TRBV3-1/TRBV3-2	TRBJ1-1	.	CASSQGRGGTEAFF	TGTGCCAGCAGCCAAGGACGGGGGGGCACTGAAGCTTTCTTT
.	TRBV5-4	TRBJ1-1	.	CASSFLRDPNTEAFF	TGTGCCAGCAGCTTTCTCAGGGATCCGAACACTGAAGCTTTCTTT
.	TRBV5-6	TRBJ2-7	.	CASSLGESSYEQYF	TGTGCCAGCAGCTTGGGTGAGAGCTCCTACGAGCAGTACTTC
.	TRBV2	TRBJ1-2	.	CASSGQTNYGYTF	TGTGCCAGCAGTGGACAGACTAACTATGGCTACACCTTC
.	TRBV19	TRBJ1-1	.	CASSTQGRMNTEAFF	TGTGCCAGTAGTACCCAGGGTAGAATGAACACTGAAGCTTTCTTT
.	TRBV25-1	TRBJ2-7	TRBD1	CASSAQGQGSEQYF	TGTGCCAGCAGTGCCCAGGGACAGGGAAGCGAGCAGTACTTC
.	TRBV27	TRBJ1-3	.	CASQGAGNTIYF	TGTGCCAGCCAGGGTGCGGGAAACACCATATATTTT
.	TRBV7-2	TRBJ2-3	TRBD2	CASSLAAGGTDTQYF	TGTGCCAGCAGCTTAGCGGCGGGGGGCACAGATACGCAGTATTTT
.	TRBV5-1	TRBJ2-3	.	CASSVGADSTDTQYF	TGCGCCAGCAGCGTAGGAGCGGATAGCACAGATACGCAGTATTTT
.	TRBV9	TRBJ1-5	.	CASSPGTHSNQPQHF	TGTGCCAGCAGCCCCGGGACACATAGCAATCAGCCCCAGCATTTT
.	TRBV20-1	TRBJ1-1	TRBD1	CSASGRTGPINTEAFF	TGCAGTGCTAGTGGAAGGACAGGACCGATAAACACTGAAGCTTTCTTT
once	TRBV2	TRBJ1-2	TRBD1	CASSEAADRAIYGYTF	TGTGCCAGCAGTGAAGCGGCGGACAGGGCAATCTATGGCTACACCTTC
.	TRBV5-6	TRBJ1-1	.	CASSGRGAEAFF	TGTGCCAGCAGCGGGAGGGGGGCGGAAGCTTTCTTT
.	TRBV10-3	TRBJ2-7	.	CAISEPGQNEQYF	TGTGCCATCAGTGAGCCCGGACAGAACGAGCAGTACTTC
once	TRBV4-3	TRBJ2-3	.	CASSQGFTGTDTQYF	TGCGCCAGCAGCCAAGGGTTTACGGGCACAGATACGCAGTATTTT
.	TRBV4-3	TRBJ1-2	.	CASSQEYRDYYGYTF	TGCGCCAGCAGCCAAGAGTACAGGGATTACTATGGCTACACCTTC
.	TRBV19	TRBJ1-1	.	CASSIRPGGTEAFF	TGTGCCAGTAGTATCCGCCCGGGTGGGACTGAAGCTTTCTTT
.	TRBV18	TRBJ2-7	TRBD1	CASSPTGSSYEQYF	TGTGCCAGCTCACCGACAGGGAGCTCCTACGAGCAGTACTTC
.	TRBV2	TRBJ2-1	TRBD1	CASRNRGSYNEQFF	TGTGCCAGCCGGAACAGGGGGTCCTACAATGAGCAGTTCTTC
.	TRBV11-3	TRBJ2-3	TRBD1	CASSYRGGTDTQYF	TGTGCCAGCAGCTACAGGGGGGGCACAGATACGCAGTATTTT